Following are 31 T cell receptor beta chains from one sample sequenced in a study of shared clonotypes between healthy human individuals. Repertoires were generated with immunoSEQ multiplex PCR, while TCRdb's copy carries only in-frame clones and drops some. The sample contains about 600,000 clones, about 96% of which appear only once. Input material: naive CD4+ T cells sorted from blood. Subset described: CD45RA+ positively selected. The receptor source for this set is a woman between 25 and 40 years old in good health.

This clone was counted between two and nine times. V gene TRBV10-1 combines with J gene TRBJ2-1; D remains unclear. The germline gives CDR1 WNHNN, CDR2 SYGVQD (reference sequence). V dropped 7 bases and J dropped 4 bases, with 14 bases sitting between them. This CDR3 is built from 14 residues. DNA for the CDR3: TGCGCCAGCACCGGATGGGAAATATACAATGAGCAGTTCTTC. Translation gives CASTGWEIYNEQFF.

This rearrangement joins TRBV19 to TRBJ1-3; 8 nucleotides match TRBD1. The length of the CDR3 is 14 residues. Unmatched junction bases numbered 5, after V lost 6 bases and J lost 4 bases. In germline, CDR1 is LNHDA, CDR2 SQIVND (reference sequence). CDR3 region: CASSSTGVGNTIYF. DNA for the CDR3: TGTGCCAGTAGCTCGACAGGGGTCGGAAACACCATATATTTT.

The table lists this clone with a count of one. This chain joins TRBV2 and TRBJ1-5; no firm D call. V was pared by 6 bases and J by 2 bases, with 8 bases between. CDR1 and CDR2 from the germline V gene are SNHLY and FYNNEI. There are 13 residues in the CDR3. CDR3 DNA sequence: TGTGCCAGCAGCCGGGTCGGCAATCAGCCCCAGCATTTT. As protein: CASSRVGNQPQHF.

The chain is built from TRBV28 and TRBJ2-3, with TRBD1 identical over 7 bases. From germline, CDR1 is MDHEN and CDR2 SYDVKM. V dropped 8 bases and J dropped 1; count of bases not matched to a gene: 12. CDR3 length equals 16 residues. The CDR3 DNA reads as TGTGCCAGCCAATCTCCGACAGGGCCCCGCACAGATACGCAGTATTTT. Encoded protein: CASQSPTGPRTDTQYF.

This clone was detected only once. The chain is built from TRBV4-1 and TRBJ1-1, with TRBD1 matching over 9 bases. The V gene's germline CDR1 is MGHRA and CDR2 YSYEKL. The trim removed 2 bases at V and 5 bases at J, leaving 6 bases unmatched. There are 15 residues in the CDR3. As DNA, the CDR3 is TGCGCCAGCAGCCAAATGACAGGGGGATTTACTGAAGCTTTCTTT. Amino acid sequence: CASSQMTGGFTEAFF.

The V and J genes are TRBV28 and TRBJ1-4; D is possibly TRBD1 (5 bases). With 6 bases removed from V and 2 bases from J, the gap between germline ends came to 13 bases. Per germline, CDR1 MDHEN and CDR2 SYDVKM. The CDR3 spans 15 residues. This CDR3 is CASSLPGTTNEKLFF. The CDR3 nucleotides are TGTGCCAGCAGCCTCCCCGGGACCACTAATGAAAAACTGTTTTTT.

The CDR3 is CASTPTGQGETQYF. CDR3 bases: TGTGCCAGCACCCCGACAGGGCAAGGGGAGACCCAGTACTTC. The V gene is TRBV28, the J gene TRBJ2-5, with 7 bases matching TRBD1. Trimming removed 7 bases from V and 5 bases from J; junction bases left unmatched: 10. CDR3 size: 14 residues. CDR1 and CDR2 from the germline V gene are MDHEN and SYDVKM. Looking up the rest from reference TRBV28 and TRBJ2-5 gives the full variable domain: DVKVTQSSRYLVKRTGEKVFLECVQDMDHENMFWYRQDPGLGLRLIYFSYDVKMKEKGDIPEGYSVSREKKERFSLILESASTNQTSMYLCASTPTGQGETQYFGPGTRLLVL.

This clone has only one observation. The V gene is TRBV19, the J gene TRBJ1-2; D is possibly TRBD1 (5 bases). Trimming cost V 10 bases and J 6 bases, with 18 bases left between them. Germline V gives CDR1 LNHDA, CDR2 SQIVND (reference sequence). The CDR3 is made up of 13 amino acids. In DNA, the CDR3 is TGTGCCACCTGGGGAGGGACGAAAAATGGCTACACCTTC. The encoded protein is CATWGGTKNGYTF.

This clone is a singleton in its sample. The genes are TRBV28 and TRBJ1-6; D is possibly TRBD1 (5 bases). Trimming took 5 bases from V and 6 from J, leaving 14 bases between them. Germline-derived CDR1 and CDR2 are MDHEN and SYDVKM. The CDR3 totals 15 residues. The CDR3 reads CASSRGGGGNSPLHF. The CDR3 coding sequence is TGTGCCAGCAGTCGTGGGGGAGGTGGTAATTCACCCCTCCACTTT.

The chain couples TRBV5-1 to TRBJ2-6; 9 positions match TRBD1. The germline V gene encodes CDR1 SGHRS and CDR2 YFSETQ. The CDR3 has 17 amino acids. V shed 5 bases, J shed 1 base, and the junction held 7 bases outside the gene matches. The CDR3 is CASRSGTGTSGANVLTF. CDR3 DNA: TGCGCCAGCAGGTCCGGGACAGGGACTTCTGGGGCCAACGTCCTGACTTTC.

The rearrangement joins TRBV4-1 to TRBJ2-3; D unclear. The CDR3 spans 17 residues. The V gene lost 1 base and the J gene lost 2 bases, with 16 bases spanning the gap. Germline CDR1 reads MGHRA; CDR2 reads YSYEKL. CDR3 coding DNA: TGCGCCAGCAGCCAAGTAGGGCGAGGAGCCAACACAGATACGCAGTATTTT. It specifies CASSQVGRGANTDTQYF.

The CDR3 spells CASSLLGQLHYEQYF. CDR3 in DNA: TGTGCCAGCAGTTTATTGGGACAGTTGCACTACGAGCAGTACTTC. The chain is built from TRBV28 and TRBJ2-7; 7 bases agree with TRBD1. The germline CDR1 and CDR2 sequences are MDHEN and SYDVKM. V shed 1 base, J shed 3 bases, and the junction held 6 bases outside the gene matches. The CDR3 has 15 amino acids.

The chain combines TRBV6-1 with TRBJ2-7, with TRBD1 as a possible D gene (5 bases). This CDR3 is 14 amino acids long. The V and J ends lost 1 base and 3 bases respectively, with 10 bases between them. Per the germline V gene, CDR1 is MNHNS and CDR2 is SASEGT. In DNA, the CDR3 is TGTGCCAGCAGTGAAGTAAGGGGATACTACGAGCAGTACTTC. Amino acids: CASSEVRGYYEQYF.

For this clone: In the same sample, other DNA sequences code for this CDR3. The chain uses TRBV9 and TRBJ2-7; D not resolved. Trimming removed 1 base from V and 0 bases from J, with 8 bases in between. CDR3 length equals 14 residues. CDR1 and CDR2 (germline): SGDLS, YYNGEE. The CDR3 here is CASSVLGSSYEQYF. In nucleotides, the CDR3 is TGTGCCAGCAGCGTATTGGGCAGCTCCTACGAGCAGTACTTC. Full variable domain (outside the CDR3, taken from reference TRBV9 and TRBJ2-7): DSGVTQTPKHLITATGQRVTLRCSPRSGDLSVYWYQQSLDQGLQFLIQYYNGEERAKGNILERFSAQQFPDLHSELNLSSLELGDSALYFCASSVLGSSYEQYFGPGTRLTVT.

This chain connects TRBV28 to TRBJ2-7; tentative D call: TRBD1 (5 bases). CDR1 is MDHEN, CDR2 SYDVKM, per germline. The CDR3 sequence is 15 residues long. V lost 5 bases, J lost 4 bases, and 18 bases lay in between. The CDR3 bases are TGTGCCAGCAGTGCGGCAGACATCAGGGTTTACGAGCAGTACTTC. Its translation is CASSAADIRVYEQYF.

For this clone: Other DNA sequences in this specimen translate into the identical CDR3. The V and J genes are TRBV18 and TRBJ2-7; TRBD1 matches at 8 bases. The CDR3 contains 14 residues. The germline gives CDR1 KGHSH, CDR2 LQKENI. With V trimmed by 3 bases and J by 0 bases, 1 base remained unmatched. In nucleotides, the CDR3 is TGTGCCAGCTCACCGACAGGGGCCTCCTACGAGCAGTACTTC. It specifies CASSPTGASYEQYF.

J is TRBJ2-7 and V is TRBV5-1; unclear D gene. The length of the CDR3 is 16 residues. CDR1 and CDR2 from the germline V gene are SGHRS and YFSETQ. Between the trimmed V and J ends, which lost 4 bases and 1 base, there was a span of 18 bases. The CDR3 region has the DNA TGCGCCAGCAGCGTACTGAACTTGAGAGATTCCTACGAGCAGTACTTC. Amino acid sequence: CASSVLNLRDSYEQYF.

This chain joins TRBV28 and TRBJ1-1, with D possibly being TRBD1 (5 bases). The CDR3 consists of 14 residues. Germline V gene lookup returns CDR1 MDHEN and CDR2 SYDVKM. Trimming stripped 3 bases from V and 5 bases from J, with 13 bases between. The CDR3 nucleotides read TGTGCCAGCAGTTTGGCGGGGCGTGGGACTGAAGCTTTCTTT. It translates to CASSLAGRGTEAFF. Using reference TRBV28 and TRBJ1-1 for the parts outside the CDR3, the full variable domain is DVKVTQSSRYLVKRTGEKVFLECVQDMDHENMFWYRQDPGLGLRLIYFSYDVKMKEKGDIPEGYSVSREKKERFSLILESASTNQTSMYLCASSLAGRGTEAFFGQGTRLTVV.

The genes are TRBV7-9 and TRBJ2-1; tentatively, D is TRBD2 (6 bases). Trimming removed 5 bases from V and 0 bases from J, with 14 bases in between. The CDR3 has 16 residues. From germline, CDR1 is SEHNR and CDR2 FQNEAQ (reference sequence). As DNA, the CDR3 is TGTGCCAGCAGCCTGGGCACTAGCTCCTCCTACAATGAGCAGTTCTTC. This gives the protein CASSLGTSSSYNEQFF.

The CDR3 DNA reads TGTGCCAGCAGTTACCATGGACTAGCGGGGACCTACGAGCAGTACTTC. Protein product: CASSYHGLAGTYEQYF. V gene TRBV6-6 combines with J gene TRBJ2-7; 12 bases are a match to TRBD2. V lost 2 bases to trimming and J lost 2 bases; unmatched junction nucleotides: 4. This CDR3 is 16 amino acids long. The V gene's germline CDR1 is MNHNY and CDR2 SVGAGI (reference sequence).

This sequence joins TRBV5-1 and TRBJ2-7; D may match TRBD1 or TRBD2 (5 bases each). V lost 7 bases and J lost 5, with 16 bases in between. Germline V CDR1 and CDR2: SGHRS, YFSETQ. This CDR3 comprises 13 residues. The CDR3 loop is CASYGTGGHEQYF. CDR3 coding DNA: TGCGCCAGCTACGGAACAGGAGGTCACGAGCAGTACTTC.

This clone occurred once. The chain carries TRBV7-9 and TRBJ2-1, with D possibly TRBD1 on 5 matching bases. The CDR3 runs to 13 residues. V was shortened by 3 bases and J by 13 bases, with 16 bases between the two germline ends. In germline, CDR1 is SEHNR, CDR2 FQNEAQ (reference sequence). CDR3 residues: CASSFLGVPYQFF. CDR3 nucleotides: TGTGCCAGCAGCTTTCTAGGGGTCCCGTATCAGTTCTTC.

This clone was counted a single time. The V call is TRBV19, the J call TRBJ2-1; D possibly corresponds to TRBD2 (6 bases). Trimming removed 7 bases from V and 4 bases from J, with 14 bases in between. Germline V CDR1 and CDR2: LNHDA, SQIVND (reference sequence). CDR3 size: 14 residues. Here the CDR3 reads CASKGSGQYNEQFF. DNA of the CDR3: TGTGCCAGTAAGGGAAGCGGGCAGTACAATGAGCAGTTCTTC.

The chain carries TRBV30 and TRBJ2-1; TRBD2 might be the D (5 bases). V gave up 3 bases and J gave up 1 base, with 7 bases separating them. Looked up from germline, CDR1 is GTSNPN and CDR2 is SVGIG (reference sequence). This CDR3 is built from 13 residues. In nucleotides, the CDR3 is TGTGCCTGGAGACTAGTGTCCTACAATGAGCAGTTCTTC. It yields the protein CAWRLVSYNEQFF.

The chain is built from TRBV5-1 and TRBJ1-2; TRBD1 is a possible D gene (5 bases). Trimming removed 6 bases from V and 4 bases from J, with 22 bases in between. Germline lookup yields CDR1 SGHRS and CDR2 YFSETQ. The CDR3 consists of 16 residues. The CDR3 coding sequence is TGCGCCAGCAAAAGGGAAGGGGCCAGGCACCTCTATGGCTACACCTTC. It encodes CASKREGARHLYGYTF.

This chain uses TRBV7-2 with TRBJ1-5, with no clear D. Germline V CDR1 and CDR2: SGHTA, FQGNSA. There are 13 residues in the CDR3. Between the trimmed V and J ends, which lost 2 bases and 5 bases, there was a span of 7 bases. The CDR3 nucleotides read TGTGCCAGCAGCTTATTGGGAGATCAGCCCCAGCATTTT. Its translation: CASSLLGDQPQHF.

CDR3 bases: TGTGCCAGCAGCTTGGGACAAGGAAACACCATATATTTT. Translating gives CASSLGQGNTIYF. This sequence joins TRBV11-2 and TRBJ1-3; tentatively, D is TRBD1 (6 bases). V was shortened by 3 bases and J by 4 bases, with 7 bases between the two germline ends. This CDR3 region has 13 residues. The germline gives CDR1 SGHAT, CDR2 FQNNGV.

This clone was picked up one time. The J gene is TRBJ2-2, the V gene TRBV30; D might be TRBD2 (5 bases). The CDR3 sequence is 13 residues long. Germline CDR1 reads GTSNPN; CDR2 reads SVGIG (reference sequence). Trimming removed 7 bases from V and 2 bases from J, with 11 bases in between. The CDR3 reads CAFRDPNTGELFF. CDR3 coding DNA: TGTGCCTTCCGGGATCCAAACACCGGGGAGCTGTTTTTT.

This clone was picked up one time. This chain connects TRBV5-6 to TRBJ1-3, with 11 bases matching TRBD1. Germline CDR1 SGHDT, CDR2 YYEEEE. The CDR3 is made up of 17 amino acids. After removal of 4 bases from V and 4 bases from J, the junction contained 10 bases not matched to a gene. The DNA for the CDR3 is TGTGCCAGCAGCCCGGCCGGGACAGGGGGATTCGGAAACACCATATATTTT. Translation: CASSPAGTGGFGNTIYF.

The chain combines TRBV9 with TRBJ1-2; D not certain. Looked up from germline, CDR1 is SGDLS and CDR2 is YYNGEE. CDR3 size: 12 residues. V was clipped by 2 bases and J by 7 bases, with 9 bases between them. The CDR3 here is CASSVVLPGYTF. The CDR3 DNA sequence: TGTGCCAGCAGCGTTGTACTCCCTGGCTACACCTTC.

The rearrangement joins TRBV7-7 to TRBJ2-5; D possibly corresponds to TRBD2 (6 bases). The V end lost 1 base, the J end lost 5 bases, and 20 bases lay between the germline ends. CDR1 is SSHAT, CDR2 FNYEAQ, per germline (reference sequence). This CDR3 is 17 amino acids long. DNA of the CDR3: TGTGCCAGCAGCTTAGGTCGGAGTCCCGCGGGGCGGGAGACCCAGTACTTC. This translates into CASSLGRSPAGRETQYF.